Listed below are T cell receptor beta chains from one sample, sequenced in a study of blood T cell repertoires in COVID-19. The protocol was immunoSEQ multiplex PCR, while the TCRdb copy is restricted to in-frame clones and leaves out a portion. The sample holds around 45,000 clones; roughly 86% are singletons and the top ten take 16%. The sample was peripheral blood. These receptors all stem from a man between 60 and 70 years old with active or convalescent COVID-19. The CDR3 runs from the conserved cysteine through the conserved F or W. D genes are given only for firm matches. Some rows have no size entry. The others give once, few or many, or a class for an expanded clone.

d_call j_call v_call clone_size cdr3_nt cdr3_aa
. TRBJ1-6 TRBV15 . TGTGCCAGCAAAAAAGATGGGCTGTATTCACCCCTCCACTTT CASKKDGLYSPLHF
TRBD2 TRBJ2-5 TRBV28 . TGTGCCACCCTACGTCGGGGGGTCGGACAAGAGACCCAGTACTTC CATLRRGVGQETQYF
. TRBJ1-1 TRBV4-3 . TGCGCCAGCAGCCAGGATACAGGGTACACTGAAGCTTTCTTT CASSQDTGYTEAFF
TRBD2 TRBJ2-1 TRBV6-6 . TGTGCCAGCAGTACCCCTGGAGGGACTAGCGGCTTCTTC CASSTPGGTSGFF
. TRBJ2-2 TRBV7-2 . TGTGCCAGCAGCTTAGTAGGATCAGGGGCCGGGGAGCTGTTTTTT CASSLVGSGAGELFF
TRBD1 TRBJ1-2 TRBV7-8 . TGTGCCAGCAGCCCGATGACAGGGACTTCCTATGGCTACACCTTC CASSPMTGTSYGYTF
TRBD2 TRBJ2-5 TRBV2 . TGTGCCGGGGCCGCGGGGGAACAAGAGACCCAGTACTTC CAGAAGEQETQYF
. TRBJ1-4 TRBV7-8 once TGTGCCAGCAGCTTGTGGGGGGTTGGGGAAAAACTGTTTTTT CASSLWGVGEKLFF
TRBD1 TRBJ1-4 TRBV6-5 . TGTGCCAGCAGCACAGGGGTGGGGGAAAAACTGTTTTTT CASSTGVGEKLFF
TRBD1 TRBJ2-2 TRBV24-1 . TGTGCCACCAGTGATACAGGGGTTCCCGGGGAGCTGTTTTTT CATSDTGVPGELFF
. TRBJ1-1 TRBV30 . TGTGCCTGGAGTGTACGGTGGGAAGCTTTCTTT CAWSVRWEAFF
TRBD1 TRBJ2-1 TRBV14 . TGTGCCAGCAGCGCTTACAGGGGGGTACACAATGAGCAGTTCTTC CASSAYRGVHNEQFF
TRBD1 TRBJ1-6 TRBV6-5 . TGTGCCAGCAGTTGGGGACAGATAAATTCACCCCTCCACTTT CASSWGQINSPLHF
. TRBJ2-7 TRBV11-2 once TGTGCCAGCAGCCCGACGAGTAGAAGGCAGGGGAGGGACTACGAGCAGTACTTC CASSPTSRRQGRDYEQYF
TRBD1 TRBJ1-2 TRBV28 once TGTGCCAGCAGTTTCTGGACAGGGGCGAACTATGGCTACACCTTC CASSFWTGANYGYTF
. TRBJ1-4 TRBV24-1 once TGTGCCACCAGTGATTCTGGGGGGTATAATGAAAAACTGTTTTTT CATSDSGGYNEKLFF
. TRBJ1-1 TRBV18 once TGTGCCAGCTCACCACAGTTAGTCACGGACTTAAACACTGAAGCTTTCTTT CASSPQLVTDLNTEAFF
. TRBJ1-2 TRBV18 . TGTGCCAGCTCACCGGCGCTCAGGGAAGGCTACACCTTC CASSPALREGYTF
TRBD1 TRBJ1-3 TRBV3-1/TRBV3-2 . TGTGCCAGCAGCCCTGGACAGGGCTCTGGAAACACCATATATTTT CASSPGQGSGNTIYF
. TRBJ1-5 TRBV9 . TGTGCCAGCAGCGAGGAGGGAGGGGATCAGCCCCAGCATTTT CASSEEGGDQPQHF
. TRBJ2-7 TRBV5-1 once TGCGCCAGCAGCTTGGCCGGGAGTACAAACCTCGGGCAGTACTTC CASSLAGSTNLGQYF
. TRBJ2-7 TRBV7-8 . TGTGCCAGCAACCCCCTCTTGGGAGCCTACGAGCAGTACTTC CASNPLLGAYEQYF
. TRBJ1-1 TRBV7-9 . TGTGCCAGCAGCCGGGGAGAGACATGGGACACTGAAGCTTTCTTT CASSRGETWDTEAFF
TRBD1 TRBJ2-1 TRBV2 . TGTGCCAGCACATGGACAGGGCTCTACAATGAGCAGTTCTTC CASTWTGLYNEQFF
TRBD1 TRBJ2-3 TRBV6-5 . TGTGCCAGCAGCTCCGGGGGGACAGGGGCAGATACGCAGTATTTT CASSSGGTGADTQYF
. TRBJ2-5 TRBV9 . TGTGCCAGCAGCGTAGTGGAGGGATTGGAGGAGACCCAGTACTTC CASSVVEGLEETQYF
TRBD1 TRBJ1-2 TRBV6-5 . TGTGCCAGCAGTACAGGGGAGCGCTATGGCTACACCTTC CASSTGERYGYTF
. TRBJ2-5 TRBV9 . TGTGCCAGCAGCGTAGATCTAGAGACCCAGTACTTC CASSVDLETQYF
. TRBJ2-3 TRBV7-3 . TGTGCCAGCAGCTTAGGTCCAGCGGGCACAGATACGCAGTATTTT CASSLGPAGTDTQYF
. TRBJ1-1 TRBV18 . TGTGCCAGCTCCCCAATGATGACAGGAATGATGAACACTGAAGCTTTCTTT CASSPMMTGMMNTEAFF
. TRBJ1-2 TRBV28 . TGTGCCAGCAGTTTATGGGGGGGGCAGTCGGGCCTCTATGGCTACACCTTC CASSLWGGQSGLYGYTF
TRBD1 TRBJ2-3 TRBV12-3/TRBV12-4 . TGTGCCAGCAGTCGGGACAGAGGGACGCAGTATTTT CASSRDRGTQYF
. TRBJ1-2 TRBV28 . TGTGCCAGCAGGGGCTACGGTTTTGACTATGGCTACACCTTC CASRGYGFDYGYTF
TRBD2 TRBJ2-7 TRBV27 . TGTGCCAGCAGTTTATCGGGCCTAGCGGGGACCTACGAGCAGTACTTC CASSLSGLAGTYEQYF
TRBD1 TRBJ2-7 TRBV29-1 . TGCAGCGCCGCGGTGGAAGCAGGGGGCGAGCAGTACTTC CSAAVEAGGEQYF
TRBD1 TRBJ2-3 TRBV5-1 . TGCGCCAGCAGCTTGTCAGGGGGTGGGACAGATACGCAGTATTTT CASSLSGGGTDTQYF
TRBD1 TRBJ1-1 TRBV28 . TGTGCCAGCAGTTTACCCGAGACAGGGATAAGGAACACTGAAGCTTTCTTT CASSLPETGIRNTEAFF
. TRBJ2-2 TRBV5-1 . TGCGCCAGCAGCTTTCAGGGCCTACCCGCCGGGGAGCTGTTTTTT CASSFQGLPAGELFF
TRBD1 TRBJ1-6 TRBV30 . TGTGCCGGAGGGGGACAGGGTTTGAATTCACCCCTCCACTTT CAGGGQGLNSPLHF
. TRBJ1-4 TRBV7-7 . TGCGCCACCTACCCTCCCCTACGGAGAGCGAGGGAAAAACTGTTTTTT CATYPPLRRAREKLFF
TRBD1 TRBJ1-4 TRBV5-1 . TGCGCCAGCAGCCGCGGACAGGTCTTAGGGGAAAAACTGTTTTTT CASSRGQVLGEKLFF
TRBD2 TRBJ2-7 TRBV5-1 . TGCGCCAGCAGCTTGCGCACTAGCGGGGCCTCCTACGAGCAGTACTTC CASSLRTSGASYEQYF